This TCR beta chain was sequenced in a study of T cells after yellow fever vaccination. Study background: The SMART-Seq v4 Ultra Low Input method served to prepare the low-cell-number fractions.

This clonotype was detected a few times. Its antigen is as yet unknown. TCR cDNA, made by 5'RACE template switching, carried an added universal primer site and UMIs. A single record per CDR3 protein comes from TCRdb applying MiXCR to the 5' RACE reads. This table has approximately 340,000 distinct CDR3 sequences, 8.7% appearing once. Points from the study as a whole: Post-booster repertoires contained most primary-vaccination clones again (around 96% CD4, about 90% CD8). Weaker in magnitude, the secondary response showed a faster peak on day 5 versus 15.

Trimming removed 3 bases from V and 5 bases from J, with 12 bases in between. The CDR3 totals 13 residues. CDR1 DFQATT and CDR2 SNEGSKA come from the germline V gene (reference sequence). J is TRBJ2-3 and V is TRBV20-1, with a tentative D call TRBD1 (7 bases). The receptor's source is a man between 18 and 35 years old who received the YFV17D yellow fever vaccine. The starting material was PBMCs, obtained on the day of the first yellow fever vaccination. The DNA for the CDR3 is TGCAGTGCTAGGCTTCAGGGGGGAGATACGCAGTATTTT. It translates to CSARLQGGDTQYF.